One sample yielded the 5 T cell receptor beta chains listed below, sequenced in a study of tumor and adjacent non-tumor tissue in lung cancer. No cell sorting was done before RNA was extracted from the tissue. This non-tumor lung sample came from over 3 cm beyond the tumor edge. TCRbeta libraries were built with three rounds of nested PCR, modified from ARM-PCR. TCRdb independently ran MiXCR on the multiplex PCR reads; one entry per CDR3 protein. The sample consists of about 80,000 distinct CDR3 sequences, roughly 80% of them appearing once. Sequencing was done on a sample of distant non-tumor lung tissue. Receptors were obtained from a man between 60 and 75 years old with non-small cell lung cancer.

This clonotype has just a few counts. With a much larger clone just one base away, this may be a read error. This sequence joins TRBV6-5 and TRBJ1-1; 7 nucleotides agree with TRBD1. V lost 10 bases and J lost 6; bases outside the gene matches: 14. Germline lookup yields CDR1 MNHEY and CDR2 SVGAGI. The CDR3 sequence is 14 residues long. Written as DNA, the CDR3 is TGTGCCACCCACAGGGGCCCAAAAATCTCTGAAGCTTTCTTT. Residues: CATHRGPKISEAFF.

As concerns this clonotype: Since a much larger clone is just one base distant, this may be a read error. This chain connects TRBV20-1 to TRBJ1-5; 8 bases line up with TRBD1. The CDR3 totals 16 residues. The V gene's germline CDR1 is DFQATT and CDR2 SNEGSKA (reference sequence). CDR3: CSAGSGGPYSNQSQHF. CDR3 bases: TGCAGTGCCGGATCAGGGGGCCCCTATAGCAATCAGTCCCAGCATTTT.

Concerning this clonotype: No conserved phenylalanine or tryptophan is present at the end of the CDR3, so a read error is the likely explanation. The limits of the CDR3 on the DNA are not certain, so only TCRdb's listed CDR3 is given. This chain joins TRBV6-5 and TRBJ1-5; TRBD1, the table's D call, was not compared with the DNA. CDR1 MNHEY and CDR2 SVGAGI come from the germline V gene. The CDR3 extends over 15 residues, inclusive of both ends. CDR3 loop: CACSYSGQGSQPQLL.

About this clonotype: The CDR3 ends on some other residue instead of the conserved phenylalanine or tryptophan, so this is likely a read error. The rearrangement links TRBV11-2 to TRBJ1-4, with 9 bases lining up with TRBD1. This CDR3 has 14 residues. CDR1 is SGHAT, CDR2 FQNNGV, per germline. The CDR3 DNA reads as TGTGCCAGCAGCCTGGACAGGGGATTTGAAAGACTGTTTTAT. This translates into CASSLDRGFERLFY.

The count of this clonotype is one. V gene TRBV5-6 combines with J gene TRBJ1-1; 12 bases align to TRBD1. Germline V gene data show CDR1 as SGHDT and CDR2 as YYEEEE. The V and J ends lost 4 bases and 7 bases, in that order; junction bases with no gene match: 14. CDR3 length: 17 residues. The CDR3 DNA is TGTGCCAGCAGCATGGGACAGGGGGCCACACGGAGAATTGAAGCTTTCTTT. Amino acids: CASSMGQGATRRIEAFF. The whole variable domain, remainder taken from reference TRBV5-6 and TRBJ1-1, is DAGVTQSPTHLIKTRGQQVTLRCSPKSGHDTVSWYQQALGQGPQFIFQYYEEEERQRGNFPDRFSGHQFPNYSSELNVNALLLGDSALYLCASSMGQGATRRIEAFFGQGTRLTVV.